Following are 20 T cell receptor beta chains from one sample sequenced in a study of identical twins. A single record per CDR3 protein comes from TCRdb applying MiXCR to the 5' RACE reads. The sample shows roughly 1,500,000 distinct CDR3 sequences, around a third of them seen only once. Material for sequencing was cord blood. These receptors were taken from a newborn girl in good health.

The CDR3 loop is CASSDRGTIPPNYGYTF. The CDR3 nucleotides read TGTGCCAGCAGTGACCGCGGGACAATTCCTCCTAACTATGGCTACACCTTC. The chain recombines TRBV6-1 with TRBJ1-2; tentatively, D is TRBD1 (6 bases). This CDR3 contains 17 residues. The germline V gene has CDR1 MNHNS and CDR2 SASEGT. V shed 3 bases and J shed 0 bases, with 17 bases lying between them.

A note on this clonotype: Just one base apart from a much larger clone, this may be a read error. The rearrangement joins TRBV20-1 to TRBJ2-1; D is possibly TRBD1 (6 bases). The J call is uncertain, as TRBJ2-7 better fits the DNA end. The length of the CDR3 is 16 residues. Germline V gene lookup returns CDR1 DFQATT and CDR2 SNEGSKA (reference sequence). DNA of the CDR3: TGCAGTGCTAGAGGAACGGGAATAGGCAGGGGCAATGAGCAGTACTTC. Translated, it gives CSARGTGIGRGNEQYF.

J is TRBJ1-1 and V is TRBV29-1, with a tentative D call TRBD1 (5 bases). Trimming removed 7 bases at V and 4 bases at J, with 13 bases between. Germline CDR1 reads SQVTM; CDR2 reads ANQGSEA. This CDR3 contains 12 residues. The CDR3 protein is CSARHGATEAFF. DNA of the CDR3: TGCAGCGCCAGACACGGGGCCACTGAAGCTTTCTTT.

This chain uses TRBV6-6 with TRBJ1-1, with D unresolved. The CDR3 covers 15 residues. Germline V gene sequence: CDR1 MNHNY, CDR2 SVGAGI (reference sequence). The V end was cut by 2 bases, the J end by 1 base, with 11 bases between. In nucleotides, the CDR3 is TGTGCCAGCAGTTACGGTCCCAGTCCGAACACTGAAGCTTTCTTT. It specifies CASSYGPSPNTEAFF.

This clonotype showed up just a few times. Written as DNA, the CDR3 is TGTGCCAGCCCACCGCGCCTAACCTATAAATTCGACAATGAGCAGTTCTTC. It yields the protein CASPPRLTYKFDNEQFF. The chain has TRBV25-1 and TRBJ2-1, with D hard to call. V was cut by 8 bases and J by 5 bases, with 25 bases left in between. This CDR3 region has 17 residues. Looked up from germline, CDR1 is MGHDK and CDR2 is SYGVNS. Full variable domain (remainder filled in from reference TRBV25-1 and TRBJ2-1): EADIYQTPRYLVIGTGKKITLECSQTMGHDKMYWYQQDPGMELHLIHYSYGVNSTEKGDLSSESTVSRIRTEHFPLTLESARPSHTSQYLCASPPRLTYKFDNEQFFGPGTRLTVL.

CDR3 residues: CATSETRTGAVGTDTQYF. Here the CDR3 DNA reads TGTGCCACCAGTGAAACTCGGACAGGGGCGGTCGGCACAGATACGCAGTATTTT. The rearrangement uses TRBV24-1 and TRBJ2-3, with 9 positions matching TRBD1. V gave up 4 bases and J gave up 1 base; unmatched junction bases: 11. Looked up from germline, CDR1 is KGHDR and CDR2 is SFDVKD. This CDR3 contains 18 residues.

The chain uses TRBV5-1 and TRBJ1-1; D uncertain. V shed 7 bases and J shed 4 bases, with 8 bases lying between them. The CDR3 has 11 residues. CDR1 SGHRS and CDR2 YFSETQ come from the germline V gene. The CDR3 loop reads CASRAATEAFF. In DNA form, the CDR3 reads TGCGCCAGCCGGGCGGCCACTGAAGCTTTCTTT.

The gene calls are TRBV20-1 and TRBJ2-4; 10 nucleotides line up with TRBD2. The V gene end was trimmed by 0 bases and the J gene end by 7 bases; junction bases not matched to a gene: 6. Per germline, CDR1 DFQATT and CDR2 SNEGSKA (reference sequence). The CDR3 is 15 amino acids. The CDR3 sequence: CSARDPLAGENIQYF. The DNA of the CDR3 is TGCAGTGCTAGAGATCCCCTAGCGGGAGAGAACATTCAGTACTTC.

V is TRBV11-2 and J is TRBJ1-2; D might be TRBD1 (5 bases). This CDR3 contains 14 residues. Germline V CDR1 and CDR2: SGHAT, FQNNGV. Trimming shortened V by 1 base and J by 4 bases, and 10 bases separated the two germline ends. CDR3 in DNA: TGTGCCAGCAGCTTAGCAGGGTTGAGCTATGGCTACACCTTC. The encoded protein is CASSLAGLSYGYTF. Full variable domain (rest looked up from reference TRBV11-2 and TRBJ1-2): EAGVAQSPRYKIIEKRQSVAFWCNPISGHATLYWYQQILGQGPKLLIQFQNNGVVDDSQLPKDRFSAERLKGVDSTLKIQPAKLEDSAVYLCASSLAGLSYGYTFGSGTRLTVV.

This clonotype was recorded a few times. The CDR3 DNA sequence: TGTGCCAGCAGCCCCGGACGTATAATATTCGCAGATACGCAGTATTTT. Its protein is CASSPGRIIFADTQYF. The chain combines TRBV12-3 or TRBV12-4 with TRBJ2-3; D unclear. Trimming took 6 bases from V and 4 from J, leaving 20 bases between them. The length of the CDR3 is 16 residues.

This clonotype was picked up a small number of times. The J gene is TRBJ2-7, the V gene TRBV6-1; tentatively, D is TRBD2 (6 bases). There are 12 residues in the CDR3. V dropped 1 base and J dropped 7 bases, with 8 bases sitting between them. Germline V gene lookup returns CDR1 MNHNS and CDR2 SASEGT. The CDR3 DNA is TGTGCCAGCAGTGAAGTGCGGGATGAGCAGTACTTC. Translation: CASSEVRDEQYF.

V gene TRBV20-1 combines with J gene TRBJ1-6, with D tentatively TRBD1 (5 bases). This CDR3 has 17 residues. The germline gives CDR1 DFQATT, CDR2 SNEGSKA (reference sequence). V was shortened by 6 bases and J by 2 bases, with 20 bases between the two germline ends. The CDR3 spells CSAFRAGSGTYNSPLHF. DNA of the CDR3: TGCAGTGCCTTCCGGGCAGGGAGTGGGACCTATAATTCACCCCTCCACTTT.

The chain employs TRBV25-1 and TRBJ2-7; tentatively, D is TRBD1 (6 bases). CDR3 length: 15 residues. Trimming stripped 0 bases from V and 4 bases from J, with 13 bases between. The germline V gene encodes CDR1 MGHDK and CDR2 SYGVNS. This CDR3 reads CASSEYTTGRYEQYF. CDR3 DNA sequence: TGTGCCAGCAGTGAATATACGACAGGTCGGTACGAGCAGTACTTC.

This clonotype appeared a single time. CDR3 bases: TGTGCCAGCAGCAATCCTTCCTGGGACGGGTTATCGAAAAAGCCCCAGCATTTT. Protein: CASSNPSWDGLSKKPQHF. The gene calls are TRBV21-1 and TRBJ1-5; the DNA was not used to check the table's D call, TRBD1. TRBV21-1 is labeled a pseudogene. CDR3 length: 18 residues.

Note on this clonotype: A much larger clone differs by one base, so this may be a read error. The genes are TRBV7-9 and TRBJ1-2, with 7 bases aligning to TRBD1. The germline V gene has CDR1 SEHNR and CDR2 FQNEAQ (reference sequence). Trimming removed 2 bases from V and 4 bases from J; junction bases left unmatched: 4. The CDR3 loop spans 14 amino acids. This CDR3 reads CASSLPTGRYGYTF. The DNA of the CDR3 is TGTGCCAGCAGCTTACCGACAGGGCGCTATGGCTACACCTTC.

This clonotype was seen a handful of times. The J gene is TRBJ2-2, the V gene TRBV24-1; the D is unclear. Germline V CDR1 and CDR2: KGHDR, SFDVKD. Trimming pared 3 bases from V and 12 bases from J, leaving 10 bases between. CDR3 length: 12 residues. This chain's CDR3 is CATSDPQLKLFF. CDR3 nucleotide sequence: TGTGCCACCAGTGATCCCCAACTGAAGCTGTTTTTT.

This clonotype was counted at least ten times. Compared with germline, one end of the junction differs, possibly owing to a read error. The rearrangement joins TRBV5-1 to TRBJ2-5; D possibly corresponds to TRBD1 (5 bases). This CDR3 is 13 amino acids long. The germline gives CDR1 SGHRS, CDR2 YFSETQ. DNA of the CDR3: TGTGCCAGCAGTTTAGCAGGGCCGGAGACCCAGTACTTC. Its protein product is CASSLAGPETQYF.

The CDR3 sequence: CASSYRPAENNEQFF. Here the CDR3 DNA reads TGTGCCAGCAGTTACCGGCCAGCGGAGAACAATGAGCAGTTCTTC. The chain recombines TRBV6-2 or TRBV6-3 with TRBJ2-1, with D possibly matching TRBD2 (5 bases). The CDR3 has 15 amino acids. The V gene's germline CDR1 is MNHEY and CDR2 SVGEGT. Trimming left V 2 bases short and J 5 bases short, with 13 bases between.

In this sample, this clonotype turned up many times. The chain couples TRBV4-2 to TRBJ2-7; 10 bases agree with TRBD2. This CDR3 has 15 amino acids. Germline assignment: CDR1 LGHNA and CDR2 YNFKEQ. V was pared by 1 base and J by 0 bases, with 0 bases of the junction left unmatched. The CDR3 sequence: CASSQASGSSYEQYF. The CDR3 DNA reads TGTGCCAGCAGCCAAGCTAGCGGGAGCTCCTACGAGCAGTACTTC.

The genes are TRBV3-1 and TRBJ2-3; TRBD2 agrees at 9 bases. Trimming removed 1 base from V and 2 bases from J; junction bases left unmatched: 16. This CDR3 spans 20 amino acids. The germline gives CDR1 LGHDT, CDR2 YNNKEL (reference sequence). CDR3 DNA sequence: TGTGCCAGCAGCCAAGGTCCCGAAAAGAAGCGGGAGGACCCCACAGATACGCAGTATTTT. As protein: CASSQGPEKKREDPTDTQYF.